The sequence of this T cell receptor beta chain was determined in a study of glioma-infiltrating T cells after dendritic cell vaccination. Study context: Monocyte-derived dendritic cells, cultured approximately 7 days with IL-4 and GM-CSF, were pulsed with autologous tumor lysate. General study findings and limits: Higher pretreatment TIL content predicted longer progression-free time and survival.

Germline V gives CDR1 SGHRS, CDR2 YFSETQ. This CDR3 spans 14 amino acids. V lost 1 base and J 5 bases, leaving 13 bases between the germline ends. Comments on this clone: Its antigen remains unknown.

Sequenced by immunoSEQ multiplex PCR; TCRdb stores in-frame clones only, minus some. The sample lists tens of thousands of clones; 70% to 90% were seen once. The origin of this receptor is a human donor with glioblastoma. The chain has TRBV5-1 and TRBJ2-7; weak D call: TRBD2 (5 bases). Source: blood, taken before dendritic cell vaccination. CDR3 region: CASSLLDSLNEQYF. CDR3 coding DNA: TGCGCCAGCAGCTTGCTGGACTCCCTCAACGAGCAGTACTTC.